The 6 T cell receptor beta chains presented below share a single source sample, sequenced in a study of T cells expressing NK-cell markers. Each CDR3 protein gets one entry in TCRdb, which reprocessed the 5' RACE reads and gives no DNA. The data show roughly 390,000 distinct CDR3 sequences, and the top ten clones hold around a tenth. Sequencing was carried out using blood T cells: a sorted CD56 or NKG2C T cell subset, CD4+ or CD8+ T cells, or bulk PBMC T cells (not recorded which). These receptors came from a woman aged 45-65 years in good health.

The chain links TRBV7-6 to TRBJ2-3; TCRdb's assignment of TRBD1 cannot be checked, as there is no DNA. This CDR3 has 16 residues. Germline lookup yields CDR1 SGHVS and CDR2 FNYEAQ. This CDR3 is CASSRPRTGITDTQYF.

The chain employs TRBV29-1 and TRBJ2-1; the TRBD2 assignment by TCRdb is unverifiable without DNA. CDR1 and CDR2 (germline): SQVTM, ANQGSEA. The CDR3 totals 15 residues. The CDR3 is CSVRTSGKVYNEQFF.

This chain uses TRBV2 with TRBJ1-2; TCRdb's D call, TRBD1, is unchecked because there is no DNA. The CDR3 is made up of 13 amino acids. Germline CDR1 reads SNHLY; CDR2 reads FYNNEI. The CDR3 loop reads CASSARGLGGYTF.

This rearrangement joins TRBV20-1 to TRBJ2-7; the D gene TCRdb calls, TRBD2, cannot be checked with no DNA. This CDR3 is 13 amino acids long. CDR1 DFQATT and CDR2 SNEGSKA come from the germline V gene (reference sequence). The chain's CDR3 is CSATQRGGYEQYF.

The V gene is TRBV5-1, the J gene TRBJ2-1; the TCRdb D gene call, TRBD1, has no DNA to confirm it. Per the germline V gene, CDR1 is SGHRS and CDR2 is YFSETQ. The CDR3 contains 13 residues. This chain's CDR3 is CASSLIVGVEQFF.

The rearrangement uses TRBV12-3 or TRBV12-4 and TRBJ1-2; absent DNA, TCRdb's TRBD1 call cannot be checked. This CDR3 region has 13 residues. CDR3 loop: CASALGQLYGYTF.